The rows below give T cell receptor beta chains drawn from one sample of a study of OX40 agonist ivuxolimab in advanced cancers. TCRdb keeps only in-frame clones here, not all; method: immunoSEQ multiplex PCR. The sample has tens of thousands of clones; approximately 91% are singletons. The source was CD4+ or CD8+ T cells sorted from blood, collected in a trial of the OX40 agonist ivuxolimab. Every receptor here comes from an adult with an advanced solid tumor such as melanoma, head and neck, liver or kidney cancer. CDR3s include the opening cysteine and the closing phenylalanine or tryptophan. Each record gives: clone size, D gene, J gene, V gene, CDR3 DNA, CDR3 protein. The D gene is left open where the match is weak. For some rows the clone size is stated as once, few or many, or as a class when expanded; others skip it.

. | TRBD1 | TRBJ2-2 | TRBV7-8 | TGTGCCAGCAGCTTACTTCATGGGACAGGGGGGATGGAGTTGGACACCGGGGAGCTGTTTTTT | CASSLLHGTGGMELDTGELFF
. | TRBD1 | TRBJ2-7 | TRBV4-1 | TGCGCCAGCAGCCAAGAACAACAGGGGGACGAGCAGTACTTC | CASSQEQQGDEQYF
. | TRBD2 | TRBJ2-5 | TRBV7-8 | TGTGCCAGCAGCTTAATCATCGGGAGGGATGAGACCCAGTACTTC | CASSLIIGRDETQYF
. | . | TRBJ2-6 | TRBV10-3 | TGTGCCATCAGTGGCAAGATCTGTAGTCGGGCCAACGTCCTGACTTTC | CAISGKICSRANVLTF
. | TRBD1 | TRBJ2-1 | TRBV27 | TGTGCCAGCACTGCATTCACCCGGGACAGGGAACATGAGCAGTTCTTC | CASTAFTRDREHEQFF
few | . | TRBJ1-1 | TRBV9 | TGTGCCAGCAGCGCGTGGGGGGACACTGAAGCTTTCTTT | CASSAWGDTEAFF
. | TRBD1 | TRBJ2-7 | TRBV19 | TGTGCCAGTCGGGGACAGAACTCCTACGAGCAGTACTTC | CASRGQNSYEQYF
. | . | TRBJ2-1 | TRBV4-2 | TGTGCCAGCAGCTTGGTGACCGACGGAACCAATGAGCAGTTCTTC | CASSLVTDGTNEQFF
. | TRBD1 | TRBJ2-7 | TRBV4-3 | TGCGCCAGCAGCCAAGATCGGACAGGGAGATACGAGCAGTACTTC | CASSQDRTGRYEQYF
once | TRBD1 | TRBJ2-7 | TRBV13 | TGTGCCAGTTCCGACCGGGACAGGGAAACCTACGAGCAGTACTTC | CASSDRDRETYEQYF
. | . | TRBJ2-1 | TRBV5-8 | TGTGCCAGCAGCCCGACGGGGTTGTCCTACAATGAGCAGTTCTTC | CASSPTGLSYNEQFF
. | . | TRBJ2-1 | TRBV6-1 | TGTGCCAGCAGTGAATCTAGCGTTGGTGAGCAGTTCTTC | CASSESSVGEQFF
. | TRBD2 | TRBJ2-3 | TRBV4-2 | TGTGCCAGCAGCCAACCGACTAGCGGGGGGGAAGATACGCAGTATTTT | CASSQPTSGGEDTQYF
. | TRBD1 | TRBJ1-5 | TRBV7-2 | TGTGCCAGCAGCGAGGGAATCAGGGGGGGGCCATATCAGCCCCAGCATTTT | CASSEGIRGGPYQPQHF
. | . | TRBJ1-1 | TRBV4-1 | TGCGCCAGCAGCCAAGAAGGGGATAGAACTGAAGCTTTCTTT | CASSQEGDRTEAFF
. | . | TRBJ2-3 | TRBV5-4 | TGTGCCAGCAGCGCGGGACAGCTAGGCGGGGATACGCAGTATTTT | CASSAGQLGGDTQYF
. | . | TRBJ1-2 | TRBV12-5 | TGTGCTAGTGGTTTGGAAGATGGCTACACCTTC | CASGLEDGYTF
once | TRBD2 | TRBJ2-2 | TRBV5-8 | TGTGCCAGCAGCCTCGCCGGACTAGCGGGAGGAGGCACCGGGGAGCTGTTTTTT | CASSLAGLAGGGTGELFF
. | TRBD1 | TRBJ1-5 | TRBV9 | TGTGCCAGCAGCAGAACAGGGGGCTCGGGTCAGCCCCAGCATTTT | CASSRTGGSGQPQHF
. | . | TRBJ2-6 | TRBV4-3 | TGCGCCAGCAGCCCGGGGGACCGCGGGGCCAACGTCCTGACTTTC | CASSPGDRGANVLTF
. | TRBD1 | TRBJ1-2 | TRBV7-2 | TGTGCCAGCAGCTTAGGACGAGGGGGCAGCTATGGCTACACCTTC | CASSLGRGGSYGYTF
. | TRBD1 | TRBJ2-7 | TRBV10-3 | TGTGCCATCAGTGAGGCACAGGGGGTTTACGAGCAGTACTTC | CAISEAQGVYEQYF
once | . | TRBJ1-1 | TRBV30 | TGTGCCTGGAGTGTCGAAGGGCCCACTGAAGCTTTCTTT | CAWSVEGPTEAFF
once | . | TRBJ1-1 | TRBV9 | TGTGCCAGCAGCCTAGGGGGGAAAACTGAAGCTTTCTTT | CASSLGGKTEAFF